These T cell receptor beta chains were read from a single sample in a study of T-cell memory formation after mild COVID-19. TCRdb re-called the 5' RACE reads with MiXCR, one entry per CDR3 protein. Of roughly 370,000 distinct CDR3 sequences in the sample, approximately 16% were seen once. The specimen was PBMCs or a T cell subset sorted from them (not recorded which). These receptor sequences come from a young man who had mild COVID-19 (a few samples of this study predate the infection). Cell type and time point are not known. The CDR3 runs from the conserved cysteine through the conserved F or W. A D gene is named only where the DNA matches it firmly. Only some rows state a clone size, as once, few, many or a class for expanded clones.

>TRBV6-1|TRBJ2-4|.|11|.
TGTGCCACCCGGGACCTAAACATTCAGTACTTC
CATRDLNIQYF
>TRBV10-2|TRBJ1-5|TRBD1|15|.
TGCGCCAGCAGTGGACAGGGGCTACCCAATCAGCCCCAGCATTTT
CASSGQGLPNQPQHF
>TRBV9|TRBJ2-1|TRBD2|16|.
TGTGCCAGCAGCGTAGATCCAGCGGGGGGGCAGAATGAGCAGTTCTTC
CASSVDPAGGQNEQFF
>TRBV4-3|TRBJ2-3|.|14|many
TGCGCCAGCAGCCAAGACAGGGGCACAGATACGCAGTATTTT
CASSQDRGTDTQYF
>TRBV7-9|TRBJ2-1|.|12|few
TGTGCCAGCAGCTCTTCCGGGTCCACCCAGTTCTTC
CASSSSGSTQFF
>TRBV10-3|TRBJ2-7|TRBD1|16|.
TGTGCCATCAGTGTAAGATCCGGGACAGGGGTAGACGAGCAGTACTTC
CAISVRSGTGVDEQYF
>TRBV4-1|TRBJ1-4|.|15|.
TGCGCCAGCAGCCAAGAATCAGGAACGAATGAAAAACTGTTTTTT
CASSQESGTNEKLFF
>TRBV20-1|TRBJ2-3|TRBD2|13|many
TGCAGTGCCCTGACTAGCGGGGAGGATACGCAGTATTTT
CSALTSGEDTQYF
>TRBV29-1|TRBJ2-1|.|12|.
TGCAGCGTGGGTCCCACTTACAATGAGCAGTTCTTC
CSVGPTYNEQFF
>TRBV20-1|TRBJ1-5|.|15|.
TGCAGTGCTAGCCCCATGGGTAATAGCAATCAGCCCCAGCATTTT
CSASPMGNSNQPQHF
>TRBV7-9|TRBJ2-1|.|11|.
TGTGCCAGCAGCTCCGGGATTCAGCAGTTCTTC
CASSSGIQQFF
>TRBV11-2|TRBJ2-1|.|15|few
TGTGCCAGCAGCTTGTTCGGACAGATTGGCAATGAGCAGTTCTTC
CASSLFGQIGNEQFF
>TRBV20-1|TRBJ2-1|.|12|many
TGCAGTGCGGGGGGGCCTAGAAATGAGCAGTTCTTC
CSAGGPRNEQFF
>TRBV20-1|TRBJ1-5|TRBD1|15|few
TGCACAGGAGGGGGACAGGGCTTGCGTAATCAGCCCCAGCATTTT
CTGGGQGLRNQPQHF
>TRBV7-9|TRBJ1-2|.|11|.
TGTGCCAGCAGCTATCTGGGGGGCTACACCTTC
CASSYLGGYTF
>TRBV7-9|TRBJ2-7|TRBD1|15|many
TGTGCCAGCAGTCCTCCGGGACAGGGGTTCGACGAGCAGTACTTC
CASSPPGQGFDEQYF
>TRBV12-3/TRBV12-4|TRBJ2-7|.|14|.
TGTGCCAGCAGTTCCCACCCCAGGGGGGCCGAGCAGTACTTC
CASSSHPRGAEQYF
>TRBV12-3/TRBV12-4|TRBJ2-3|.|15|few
TGTGCCAGCAGAATGACCGGGGACGGTTCAGATACGCAGTATTTT
CASRMTGDGSDTQYF
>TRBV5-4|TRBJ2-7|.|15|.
TGTGCCAGCAGCTCCCCGGACGGGCCACGGGGCGAGCAGTACTTC
CASSSPDGPRGEQYF
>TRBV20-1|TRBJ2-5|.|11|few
TGCAGTGCCGGGACCGTGGGGACCCAGTACTTC
CSAGTVGTQYF
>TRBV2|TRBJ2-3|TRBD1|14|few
TGTGCCAGCAGTCGGGACAGGCACACAGATACGCAGTATTTT
CASSRDRHTDTQYF
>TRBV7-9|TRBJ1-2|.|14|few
TGTGCCAGCAGCCCGACTACAGGAGGCTATGGCTACACCTTC
CASSPTTGGYGYTF
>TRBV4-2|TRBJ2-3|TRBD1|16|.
TGTGCCAGCAGCCAATCCCCGGGACAGGACACAGATACGCAGTATTTT
CASSQSPGQDTDTQYF
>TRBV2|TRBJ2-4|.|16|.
TGTGCCAGCACCCAGCCTCTGGCCGGGGCCAAAAACATTCAGTACTTC
CASTQPLAGAKNIQYF
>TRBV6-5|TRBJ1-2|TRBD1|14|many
TGTGCCAGCAGTCGGACAGGTCTGGCCTCTGGCTACACCTTC
CASSRTGLASGYTF
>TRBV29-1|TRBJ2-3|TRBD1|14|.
TGCAGCGTTGAGGGGGACAGGGAGCCAGATACGCAGTATTTT
CSVEGDREPDTQYF
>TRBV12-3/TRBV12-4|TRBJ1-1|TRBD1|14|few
TGTGCCAGCAGGACGACAGGGGGGAACACTGAAGCTTTCTTT
CASRTTGGNTEAFF
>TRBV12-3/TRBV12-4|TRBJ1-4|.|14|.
TGTGCCAGCAGTTTAGCAGGGCCTAGTGAAAAACTGTTTTTT
CASSLAGPSEKLFF
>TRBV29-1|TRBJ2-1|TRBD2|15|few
TGCAGCGTTGTCCGTCGGCGGGGGGGCGTGAATGAGCAGTTCTTC
CSVVRRRGGVNEQFF
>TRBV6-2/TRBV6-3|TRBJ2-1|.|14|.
TGTGCCAGTTTTTGGAGTTTATCCTACAATGAGCAGTTCTTC
CASFWSLSYNEQFF
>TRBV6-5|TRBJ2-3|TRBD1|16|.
TGTGCCAGCAGATATGCCGGGACAGGGGCCCCAGATACGCAGTATTTT
CASRYAGTGAPDTQYF
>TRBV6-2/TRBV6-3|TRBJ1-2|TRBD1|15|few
TGTGCCAGCAGTTACTCTCGAGAGGGGGCGAATGGCTACACCTTC
CASSYSREGANGYTF
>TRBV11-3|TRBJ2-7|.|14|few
TGTGCCAGCAGCTTAGCGTCCGGGACCTACGAGCAGTACTTC
CASSLASGTYEQYF
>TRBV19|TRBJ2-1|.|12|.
TGTGCCAGTAGTATAGACAGGGGAAGGCAGTTCTTC
CASSIDRGRQFF
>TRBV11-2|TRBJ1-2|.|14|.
TGTGCCAGCAGCTTAGATATAGTAGGCTGGGGCTACACCTTC
CASSLDIVGWGYTF
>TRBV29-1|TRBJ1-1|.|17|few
TGCAGCGTTGAGGTGTCGGGTTTGGAGGTACGGAACACTGAAGCTTTCTTT
CSVEVSGLEVRNTEAFF
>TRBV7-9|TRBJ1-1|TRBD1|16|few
TGTGCCAGCAGCTTCGCCCCCGGACAGGGGAACACTGAAGCTTTCTTT
CASSFAPGQGNTEAFF
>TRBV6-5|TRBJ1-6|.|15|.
TGTGCCAGCAGTTACTCGGGACCGGGCGATTCACCCCTCCACTTT
CASSYSGPGDSPLHF
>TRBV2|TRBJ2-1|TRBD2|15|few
TGTGCCAGCAGTGAAGATCCGGGGGGTCCCAATGAGCAGTTCTTC
CASSEDPGGPNEQFF
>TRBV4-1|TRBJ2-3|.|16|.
TGCGCCAGCAGCCGGACTACAGGGGCTAGCACAGATACGCAGTATTTT
CASSRTTGASTDTQYF
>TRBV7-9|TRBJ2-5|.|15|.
TGTGCCAGCAGCTTAGAGGCGGGGATCCAAGAGACCCAGTACTTC
CASSLEAGIQETQYF
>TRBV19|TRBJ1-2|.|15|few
TGTGCCAGTAGTATCTCACAGGGATGGGCCTATGGCTACACCTTC
CASSISQGWAYGYTF
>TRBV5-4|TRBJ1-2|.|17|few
TGTGCCAGCAGCTCTATGGCCGGGGGCGGGACATTCTATGGCTACACCTTC
CASSSMAGGGTFYGYTF
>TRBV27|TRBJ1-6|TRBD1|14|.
TGTGCCAGCAGTCCCAGGGGGTGGGAAGTGACCCTCCACTTT
CASSPRGWEVTLHF
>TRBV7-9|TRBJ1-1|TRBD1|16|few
TGTGCCAGCAGCTTAGCTGGGACAGTCCTACACACTGAAGCTTTCTTT
CASSLAGTVLHTEAFF
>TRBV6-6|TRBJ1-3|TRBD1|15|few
TGTGCCAGCAGTCAACGGACAGGGCCTGGAAACACCATATATTTT
CASSQRTGPGNTIYF
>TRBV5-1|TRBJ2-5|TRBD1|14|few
TGCGCCAGCAGCACGGGACAGGGAGAGGAGACCCAGTACTTC
CASSTGQGEETQYF
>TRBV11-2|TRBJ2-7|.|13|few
TGTGCCAGCAGCCAAGGTACATCCTACGAGCAGTACTTC
CASSQGTSYEQYF
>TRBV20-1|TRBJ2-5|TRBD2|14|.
TGCAGTGCTAACACACAGCGGGGCCAAGAGACCCAGTACTTC
CSANTQRGQETQYF
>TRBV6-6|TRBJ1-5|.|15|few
TGTGCCAGCAGTTACGCGGAATATAGCAATCAGCCCCAGCATTTT
CASSYAEYSNQPQHF
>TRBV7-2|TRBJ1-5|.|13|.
TGTGCCAGCAGTTCCGTCGGGGCACAGCCCCAGCATTTT
CASSSVGAQPQHF
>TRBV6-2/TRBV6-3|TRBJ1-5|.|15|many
TGTGCCAGCAAAGGTTGGGGCCACGACAATCAGCCCCAGCATTTT
CASKGWGHDNQPQHF
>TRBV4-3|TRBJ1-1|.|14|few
TGCGCCAGCAGCCAAGAAAGGTCAGACACTGAAGCTTTCTTT
CASSQERSDTEAFF
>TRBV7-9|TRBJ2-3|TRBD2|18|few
TGTGCCAGCGCCTCCGGGACTAGCGGGGGGGCCATACGAGCTACGCAGTATTTT
CASASGTSGGAIRATQYF
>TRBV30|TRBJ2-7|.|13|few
TGTGCCTGGAGTTTGTTACAGGGCTACGAGCAGTACTTC
CAWSLLQGYEQYF
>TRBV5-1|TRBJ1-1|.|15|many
TGCGCCAGCAGCTTGGCGGCAGGGATGGACACTGAAGCTTTCTTT
CASSLAAGMDTEAFF
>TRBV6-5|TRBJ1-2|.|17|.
TGTGCCAGCCGCCCGCGCGCCTTCACCGCGATAAACTATGGCTACACCTTC
CASRPRAFTAINYGYTF
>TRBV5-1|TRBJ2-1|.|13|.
TGCGCCAGCAGCTTGGGAGCCGTCAATGAGCAGTTCTTC
CASSLGAVNEQFF
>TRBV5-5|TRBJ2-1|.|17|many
TGTGCCAGCAGCTTTAAATACAGGGAGGTAGGGTTGGATGAGCAGTTCTTC
CASSFKYREVGLDEQFF